Listed below are T cell receptor beta chains from one sample, sequenced in a study of PD-1 blockade in classical Hodgkin lymphoma. Assay used: immunoSEQ multiplex PCR; TCRdb lists only in-frame clones, some missing. The table includes nearly 60,000 clones, approximately 89% detected once. Here the sequenced sample was peripheral blood mononuclear cells (PBMCs), taken before the second cycle of nivolumab. The receptors were gathered from a human donor with classical Hodgkin lymphoma. Both conserved end residues are part of each CDR3. The D gene is left open where the match is weak. Clone sizes are given selectively: once, few, many, or a class where the clone is expanded.

V gene	J gene	clone size	D gene	CDR3 protein	CDR3 DNA
TRBV6-5	TRBJ1-4	NA	NA	CASRPQGELSEKLFF	TGTGCCAGCAGACCTCAGGGTGAGCTGTCTGAAAAACTGTTTTTT
TRBV19	TRBJ1-5	few	NA	CASSVGPGFNQPQHF	TGTGCCAGTAGTGTCGGCCCCGGATTCAATCAGCCCCAGCATTTT
TRBV30	TRBJ1-1	NA	NA	CAWSVGHSEGAFF	TGTGCCTGGAGTGTGGGCCACTCGGAAGGAGCTTTCTTT
TRBV7-2	TRBJ2-1	NA	NA	CASSFFHYNEQFF	TGTGCCAGCAGCTTTTTCCACTACAATGAGCAGTTCTTC
TRBV5-5	TRBJ1-2	NA	TRBD1	CASSLLGTDYGYTF	TGTGCCAGCAGCTTGCTCGGGACAGACTATGGCTACACCTTC
TRBV9	TRBJ2-7	once	TRBD2	CASSPTGTSGSYEQYF	TGTGCCAGCAGCCCAACCGGGACTAGCGGATCCTACGAGCAGTACTTC
TRBV19	TRBJ1-6	NA	TRBD1	CASSVLPGQGEGSSYNSPLHF	TGTGCCAGTAGTGTGCTCCCGGGACAGGGAGAGGGGAGCTCCTATAATTCACCCCTCCACTTT
TRBV14	TRBJ2-7	NA	NA	CASSQDYGRDYEQYF	TGTGCCAGCAGCCAAGATTATGGCAGAGATTACGAGCAGTACTTC
TRBV4-2	TRBJ2-3	NA	NA	CASSQDTQAQYF	TGTGCCAGCAGCCAAGATACCCAGGCGCAGTATTTT
TRBV2	TRBJ2-7	NA	TRBD2	CASGTSFYYEQYF	TGTGCCAGCGGGACTAGCTTCTACTACGAGCAGTACTTC
TRBV30	TRBJ2-6	NA	NA	CAGPSGANVLTF	TGTGCCGGCCCCTCTGGGGCCAACGTCCTGACTTTC
TRBV12-5	TRBJ1-4	NA	NA	CASALTGIEKLFF	TGTGCTAGTGCCTTGACGGGCATAGAAAAACTGTTTTTT
TRBV27	TRBJ1-5	once	NA	CASSTSGAGYNQPQHF	TGTGCCAGCAGTACAAGTGGGGCAGGGTACAATCAGCCCCAGCATTTT
TRBV27	TRBJ2-5	NA	NA	CASSLISNQETQYF	TGTGCCAGCAGTTTAATAAGTAACCAAGAGACCCAGTACTTC
TRBV6-5	TRBJ2-5	NA	NA	CASASLYQETQYF	TGTGCCAGTGCCTCTCTGTACCAAGAGACCCAGTACTTC
TRBV7-9	TRBJ2-3	NA	TRBD1	CASSGWTGAPDTQYF	TGTGCCAGCAGTGGTTGGACAGGGGCCCCAGATACGCAGTATTTT
TRBV27	TRBJ1-2	NA	TRBD1	CASSFGTGVGKNGYTF	TGTGCCAGCAGTTTCGGGACAGGGGTAGGAAAGAATGGCTACACCTTC
TRBV27	TRBJ2-1	NA	TRBD2	CASSSLLRGLASFEQFF	TGTGCCAGCAGTTCCCTCCTTAGGGGACTAGCGTCATTTGAGCAGTTCTTC
TRBV9	TRBJ2-5	few	NA	CASSTDGHFDQETQYF	TGTGCCAGCAGCACCGACGGACACTTCGACCAAGAGACCCAGTACTTC
TRBV15	TRBJ2-7	NA	NA	CATSRDRGRERYF	TGTGCCACCAGCAGAGATCGGGGCCGCGAGCGGTACTTC
TRBV18	TRBJ2-7	NA	NA	CASSPGQAFYEQYF	TGTGCCAGCTCACCAGGGCAGGCCTTCTACGAGCAGTACTTC
TRBV5-6	TRBJ1-1	once	NA	CASSIRTGLWAFF	TGTGCCAGCAGCATCCGTACGGGGCTGTGGGCTTTCTTT
TRBV7-9	TRBJ1-2	NA	NA	CASSSTREYTF	TGTGCCAGCAGTTCGACCCGGGAATACACCTTC